These 29 T cell receptor beta chains were all obtained from the same sample, sequenced in a study of cytomegalovirus exposure and HLA in healthy donors. PCR primers comprised 60 Vbeta and 13 Jbeta primers. Sequencing used immunoSEQ multiplex PCR; TCRdb keeps in-frame clones, though not all of them. The table includes some 140,000 clones, around 80% detected once. The sample consisted of PBMCs. All receptors come from a woman in her fifties or sixties in good health and CMV-seropositive.

This clone has a single count. In nucleotides, the CDR3 is TGTGCCAGCAGCCGACTAGCGGGGGGTCGCCGGGTAGATACGCAGTATTTT. Protein product: CASSRLAGGRRVDTQYF. V is TRBV2 and J is TRBJ2-3, with 13 bases identical to TRBD2. CDR3 size: 17 residues. Germline assignment: CDR1 SNHLY and CDR2 FYNNEI. V was pared by 6 bases and J by 5 bases, with 11 bases of the junction left unmatched.

The chain recombines TRBV4-1 with TRBJ2-6; weak D call: TRBD1 (6 bases). This CDR3 has 15 amino acids. V lost 6 bases to trimming and J lost 0 bases, with 9 bases between them. CDR1 and CDR2 (germline): MGHRA, YSYEKL. Written as DNA, the CDR3 is TGCGCCAGCAGGGCACAGGGCTCTGGGGCCAACGTCCTGACTTTC. Translated, it gives CASRAQGSGANVLTF.

V is TRBV7-6 and J is TRBJ2-2, with 8 bases lining up with TRBD2. This CDR3 comprises 17 residues. Germline CDR1 reads SGHVS; CDR2 reads FNYEAQ. The ends lost 7 bases at V and 4 bases at J; junction bases unmatched: 14. The CDR3 sequence is CASNPASGQPLTGELFF. The CDR3 bases are TGTGCCAGCAACCCGGCTAGCGGGCAACCCCTCACCGGGGAGCTGTTTTTT. Full variable domain (rest looked up from reference TRBV7-6 and TRBJ2-2): GAGVSQSPRYKVTKRGQDVALRCDPISGHVSLYWYRQALGQGPEFLTYFNYEAQQDKSGLPNDRFSAERPEGSISTLTIQRTEQRDSAMYRCASNPASGQPLTGELFFGEGSRLTVL.

Here the CDR3 DNA reads TGTGCCAGCAGGTACGGGGGTAGCTCCTACAATGAGCAGTTCTTC. Protein product: CASRYGGSSYNEQFF. The chain is built from TRBV27 and TRBJ2-1, with D possibly matching TRBD2 (6 bases). This CDR3 region has 15 residues. Germline V CDR1 and CDR2: MNHEY, SMNVEV (reference sequence). V was clipped by 6 bases and J by 0 bases, with 12 bases between them.

The rearrangement links TRBV6-5 to TRBJ2-7; maybe TRBD2 (7 bases). The germline gives CDR1 MNHEY, CDR2 SVGAGI. Trimming took 0 bases from V and 4 from J, leaving 13 bases between them. CDR3 length equals 15 residues. CDR3 region: CASSYSGRGAYEQYF. The DNA for the CDR3 is TGTGCCAGCAGTTACTCGGGACGGGGGGCTTACGAGCAGTACTTC.

CDR3 nucleotide sequence: TGTGCCAGCAGCAGACAGGGGAGCTCCTACGAGCAGTACTTC. Translating it yields CASSRQGSSYEQYF. This chain connects TRBV6-5 to TRBJ2-7; 8 nucleotides line up with TRBD1. The CDR3 is made up of 14 amino acids. Germline assignment: CDR1 MNHEY and CDR2 SVGAGI. J was trimmed by 0 bases and V by 6 bases; bases with no gene match: 4.

V usage is TRBV28 and J usage is TRBJ2-7; possible D gene TRBD1, 6 bases. The CDR3 length is 14 residues. Germline V lookup: CDR1 MDHEN, CDR2 SYDVKM. V shed 8 bases and J shed 2 bases, with 16 bases lying between them. Here the CDR3 reads CASFPRHRAYEQYF. The CDR3, as DNA: TGTGCCAGCTTTCCAAGGCACAGGGCCTACGAGCAGTACTTC.

The V and J genes are TRBV15 and TRBJ1-5; TRBD1 matches at 7 bases. From germline, CDR1 is LNHNV and CDR2 YYDKDF (reference sequence). CDR3 length: 15 residues. The J segment lost 1 base and the V segment lost 0 bases, leaving 0 bases of the junction unmatched. For the CDR3, the DNA is TGTGCCACCAGCAGAGAGGGACAGAGCAATCAGCCCCAGCATTTT. This gives the protein CATSREGQSNQPQHF.

This clone showed up just once. The chain links TRBV19 to TRBJ1-2, with D possibly being TRBD1 (6 bases). The CDR3 loop spans 15 amino acids. The V end was cut by 5 bases, the J end by 8 bases, with 21 bases between. Germline V gene data show CDR1 as LNHDA and CDR2 as SQIVND (reference sequence). CDR3 DNA: TGTGCCAGTAGTTCCTCGTTGGGGGCGTCGGGAGGCTACACCTTC. Amino acid sequence: CASSSSLGASGGYTF.

The V and J genes are TRBV9 and TRBJ2-3, with D perhaps matching TRBD1 (8 bases). This CDR3 region has 18 residues. The germline V and J ends were trimmed by 0 bases and 5 bases, with 22 bases remaining between them. Germline CDR1 reads SGDLS; CDR2 reads YYNGEE. The CDR3: CASSVEAQGGWHGDTQYF. The CDR3 nucleotides read TGTGCCAGCAGCGTAGAGGCACAGGGGGGGTGGCATGGAGATACGCAGTATTTT. Combining the CDR3 with reference TRBV9 and TRBJ2-3 gives the whole variable domain DSGVTQTPKHLITATGQRVTLRCSPRSGDLSVYWYQQSLDQGLQFLIQYYNGEERAKGNILERFSAQQFPDLHSELNLSSLELGDSALYFCASSVEAQGGWHGDTQYFGPGTRLTVL.

The J gene is TRBJ2-5, the V gene TRBV27; a weak D match, TRBD2 (6 bases). Trimming took 5 bases from V and 5 from J, leaving 12 bases between them. Germline CDR1 is MNHEY and CDR2 is SMNVEV (reference sequence). This CDR3 comprises 13 residues. The CDR3 loop is CASSPRRGETQYF. The CDR3 DNA reads TGTGCCAGCAGTCCCCGCCGGGGGGAGACCCAGTACTTC.

The genes are TRBV20-1 and TRBJ1-4, with 7 bases matching TRBD1. From germline, CDR1 is DFQATT and CDR2 SNEGSKA (reference sequence). V lost 7 bases to trimming and J lost 8 bases; unmatched junction nucleotides: 4. The CDR3 is 11 amino acids. The CDR3 reads CSGQGGEKLFF. Here the CDR3 DNA reads TGCAGTGGACAGGGTGGCGAAAAACTGTTTTTT.

This rearrangement joins TRBV19 to TRBJ1-2; D ambiguous. This CDR3 is 16 amino acids long. V was clipped by 7 bases and J by 1 base, with 19 bases between them. Germline V gene data show CDR1 as LNHDA and CDR2 as SQIVND (reference sequence). This chain's CDR3 is CASTLELANHNYGYTF. CDR3 DNA: TGTGCCAGTACCCTTGAACTCGCTAACCATAACTATGGCTACACCTTC.

The chain is built from TRBV5-4 and TRBJ2-1; 9 bases fit TRBD2. The CDR3 is made up of 14 amino acids. Germline trimming cut 1 base from V and 6 bases from J; bases unmatched to any gene: 2. Germline CDR1 reads SGHNT; CDR2 reads YYREEE (reference sequence). This CDR3 is CASSLPSGVNEQFF. The CDR3 nucleotides are TGTGCCAGCAGCTTGCCTAGCGGGGTCAATGAGCAGTTCTTC. The full variable domain, its missing parts supplied by reference TRBV5-4 and TRBJ2-1, is ETGVTQSPTHLIKTRGQQVTLRCSSQSGHNTVSWYQQALGQGPQFIFQYYREEENGRGNFPPRFSGLQFPNYSSELNVNALELDDSALYLCASSLPSGVNEQFFGPGTRLTVL.

This clone has just one count. V usage is TRBV19 and J usage is TRBJ1-2, with D perhaps matching TRBD1 (5 bases). The V end was cut by 3 bases, the J end by 4 bases, with 9 bases between. Germline V lookup: CDR1 LNHDA, CDR2 SQIVND (reference sequence). This CDR3 has 13 residues. The DNA for the CDR3 is TGTGCCAGTAGTATGCGGGGGGTCTATGGCTACACCTTC. Translated, it gives CASSMRGVYGYTF.

The V gene is TRBV10-1, the J gene TRBJ1-3, with TRBD1 matching over 7 bases. This CDR3 has 17 amino acids. Trimming at V came to 2 bases and at J to 0 bases, leaving 7 bases not matched to a gene. Germline loops: CDR1 WNHNN, CDR2 SYGVQD (reference sequence). This CDR3 is CASSEPTGPCSGNTIYF. CDR3 DNA: TGCGCCAGCAGTGAGCCGACAGGGCCCTGCTCTGGAAACACCATATATTTT.

This chain uses TRBV2 with TRBJ2-5; tentatively, D is TRBD2 (6 bases). CDR1 and CDR2 from the germline V gene are SNHLY and FYNNEI. V lost 11 bases, J lost 3 bases, and 10 bases lay in between. CDR3 length: 11 amino acids. CDR3 DNA sequence: TGTGCCGGAGGGACGGAAGAGACCCAGTACTTC. Its protein product is CAGGTEETQYF.

This chain links TRBV6-5 with TRBJ2-7, with D tentatively TRBD1 (6 bases). Germline CDR1 and CDR2: MNHEY and SVGAGI. V was trimmed by 5 bases and J by 3 bases, leaving 17 bases between them. The CDR3 has 15 residues. The CDR3 sequence: CASSPPGALGYEQYF. CDR3 DNA sequence: TGTGCCAGCAGTCCCCCAGGGGCCCTCGGCTACGAGCAGTACTTC.

The J gene is TRBJ2-1, the V gene TRBV6-5, with 8 bases fitting TRBD1. Per germline, CDR1 MNHEY and CDR2 SVGAGI. The junction had 4 bases not matched to a gene; V was cut back by 6 bases and J by 6 bases. This CDR3 is built from 13 residues. The chain's CDR3 is CASRKGQGNEQFF. CDR3 coding DNA: TGTGCCAGCAGAAAAGGACAGGGCAATGAGCAGTTCTTC.

This clone occurred once. J is TRBJ1-5 and V is TRBV18; D perhaps matches TRBD1 (6 bases). The CDR3 consists of 15 residues. Germline CDR1 reads KGHSH; CDR2 reads LQKENI. V gave up 3 bases and J gave up 7 bases, with 16 bases separating them. The CDR3 is CASSPDSVGHQPQHF. The CDR3 bases are TGTGCCAGCTCACCGGACAGTGTCGGTCACCAGCCCCAGCATTTT.

The rearrangement joins TRBV28 to TRBJ2-3; no clear D. The V end lost 6 bases, the J end lost 9 bases, and 10 bases lay between the germline ends. CDR1 is MDHEN, CDR2 SYDVKM, per germline. This CDR3 contains 11 residues. CDR3 DNA sequence: TGTGCCAGCAGCCGTGCTACCACGCAGTATTTT. Protein: CASSRATTQYF.

The chain carries TRBV7-9 and TRBJ1-4; 7 nucleotides match TRBD1. V shed 6 bases, J shed 11 bases, and the junction held 6 bases outside the gene matches. The germline V gene has CDR1 SEHNR and CDR2 FQNEAQ (reference sequence). This CDR3 is built from 12 residues. The chain's CDR3 is CASSEGAGKLFF. In nucleotides, the CDR3 is TGTGCCAGCAGTGAGGGGGCAGGGAAACTGTTTTTT.

This clone was seen a handful of times. The chain combines TRBV11-2 with TRBJ1-2; 11 nucleotides agree with TRBD1. The germline gives CDR1 SGHAT, CDR2 FQNNGV. V lost 8 bases to trimming and J lost 7 bases; unmatched junction nucleotides: 3. The CDR3 has 12 amino acids. CDR3 nucleotides: TGTGCCAGCGGACAGGGGGCGTCTGGCTACACCTTC. It encodes CASGQGASGYTF.

This clone was picked up one time. The rearrangement uses TRBV5-1 and TRBJ1-2; 7 nucleotides match TRBD1. CDR1 is SGHRS, CDR2 YFSETQ, per germline. The CDR3 spans 15 residues. With 3 bases clipped from V and 4 bases from J, the junction kept 9 bases outside the gene matches. CDR3 coding DNA: TGCGCCAGCAGCTCCCTCCAGGGGGAGTTCTATGGCTACACCTTC. This translates into CASSSLQGEFYGYTF.

Comment on this clone: The junction shows a germline mismatch at one end, possibly a read error. This sequence joins TRBV6-4 and TRBJ2-1; TRBD1 agrees at 9 bases. This CDR3 is built from 14 residues. Germline CDR1 is MRHNA and CDR2 is SNTAGT. The CDR3, as DNA: TGTGCCAGCAGTGGGTCTCCCCGAGGGACAGGGAAGGTCTTC. It is translated as CASSGSPRGTGKVF.

V is TRBV18 and J is TRBJ1-3; perhaps TRBD1 as D (6 bases). The CDR3 is made up of 15 amino acids. With 3 bases removed from V and 1 base from J, the gap between germline ends came to 10 bases. CDR1 and CDR2 from the germline V gene are KGHSH and LQKENI. The CDR3 coding sequence is TGTGCCAGCTCACCGTCTACAGGGTCTGGAAACACCATATATTTT. Its protein product is CASSPSTGSGNTIYF.

The J gene is TRBJ2-7, the V gene TRBV7-2; D possibly corresponds to TRBD1 (6 bases). Germline V gene sequence: CDR1 SGHTA, CDR2 FQGNSA. Trimming left V 0 bases short and J 5 bases short, with 11 bases between. This CDR3 region has 14 residues. DNA for the CDR3: TGTGCCAGCAGCTTAGCCAGGACAGTGAACGAGCAGTACTTC. Encoded protein: CASSLARTVNEQYF.

The sample holds one count of this clone. The gene calls are TRBV7-2 and TRBJ2-1; the D gene is possibly TRBD2 (6 bases). Germline CDR1 SGHTA, CDR2 FQGNSA. V lost 5 bases and J lost 6, with 20 bases in between. The CDR3 has 16 residues. Here the CDR3 reads CASSRSRDSISNEQFF. In DNA form, the CDR3 reads TGTGCCAGCAGCCGCTCCCGGGACTCCATAAGCAATGAGCAGTTCTTC.

This chain uses TRBV29-1 with TRBJ2-3, with TRBD2 matching over 9 bases. The germline CDR1 and CDR2 sequences are SQVTM and ANQGSEA. The CDR3 extends over 13 amino acids. The J segment lost 10 bases and the V segment lost 3 bases, leaving 8 bases of the junction unmatched. The CDR3 DNA reads TGCAGCGTTGATGGCCTAGCGGGGCCAGCGCAGTATTTT. This sequence encodes CSVDGLAGPAQYF.